This TCR beta chain was sequenced for a study of regulatory T cells in long-lasting Graves disease. The study, taken as a whole, reports: Persistent patients shared some 2,500 public clonotypes among themselves. Newly diagnosed patients shared fewer, at about 890.

Germline loops: CDR1 MGHDK, CDR2 SYGVNS. The length of the CDR3 is 14 residues. Trimming removed 3 bases at V and 7 bases at J, with 15 bases between. Time point meaning: persistent/refractory GD, antithyroid drugs over 5 years with positive TRAb. The TCR library was made from RNA that had been extracted from PBMCs in TRIzol. This clonotype came up a few times. The target antigen is unknown. According to the study, TCR beta libraries were built with iRepertoire HTBI primers and CDR3-region Arm-PCR. TCRdb re-derived calls from the multiplex PCR reads in MiXCR, one entry per CDR3 protein. The top ten clones hold roughly 41% of a sample with 600,000 to 800,000 distinct CDR3 sequences, around 32% of them seen once.

This TCR was sampled from a female donor with Graves disease. The chain has TRBV25-1 and TRBJ1-2; no definite D call. The material sequenced was peripheral blood mononuclear cells (PBMCs), taken when the disease was refractory, from a patient treated with antithyroid drugs. CDR3 bases: TGTGCCAGCAGTGATTCCGCACGGGGTGGTGGCTACACCTTC. Translating it yields CASSDSARGGGYTF.